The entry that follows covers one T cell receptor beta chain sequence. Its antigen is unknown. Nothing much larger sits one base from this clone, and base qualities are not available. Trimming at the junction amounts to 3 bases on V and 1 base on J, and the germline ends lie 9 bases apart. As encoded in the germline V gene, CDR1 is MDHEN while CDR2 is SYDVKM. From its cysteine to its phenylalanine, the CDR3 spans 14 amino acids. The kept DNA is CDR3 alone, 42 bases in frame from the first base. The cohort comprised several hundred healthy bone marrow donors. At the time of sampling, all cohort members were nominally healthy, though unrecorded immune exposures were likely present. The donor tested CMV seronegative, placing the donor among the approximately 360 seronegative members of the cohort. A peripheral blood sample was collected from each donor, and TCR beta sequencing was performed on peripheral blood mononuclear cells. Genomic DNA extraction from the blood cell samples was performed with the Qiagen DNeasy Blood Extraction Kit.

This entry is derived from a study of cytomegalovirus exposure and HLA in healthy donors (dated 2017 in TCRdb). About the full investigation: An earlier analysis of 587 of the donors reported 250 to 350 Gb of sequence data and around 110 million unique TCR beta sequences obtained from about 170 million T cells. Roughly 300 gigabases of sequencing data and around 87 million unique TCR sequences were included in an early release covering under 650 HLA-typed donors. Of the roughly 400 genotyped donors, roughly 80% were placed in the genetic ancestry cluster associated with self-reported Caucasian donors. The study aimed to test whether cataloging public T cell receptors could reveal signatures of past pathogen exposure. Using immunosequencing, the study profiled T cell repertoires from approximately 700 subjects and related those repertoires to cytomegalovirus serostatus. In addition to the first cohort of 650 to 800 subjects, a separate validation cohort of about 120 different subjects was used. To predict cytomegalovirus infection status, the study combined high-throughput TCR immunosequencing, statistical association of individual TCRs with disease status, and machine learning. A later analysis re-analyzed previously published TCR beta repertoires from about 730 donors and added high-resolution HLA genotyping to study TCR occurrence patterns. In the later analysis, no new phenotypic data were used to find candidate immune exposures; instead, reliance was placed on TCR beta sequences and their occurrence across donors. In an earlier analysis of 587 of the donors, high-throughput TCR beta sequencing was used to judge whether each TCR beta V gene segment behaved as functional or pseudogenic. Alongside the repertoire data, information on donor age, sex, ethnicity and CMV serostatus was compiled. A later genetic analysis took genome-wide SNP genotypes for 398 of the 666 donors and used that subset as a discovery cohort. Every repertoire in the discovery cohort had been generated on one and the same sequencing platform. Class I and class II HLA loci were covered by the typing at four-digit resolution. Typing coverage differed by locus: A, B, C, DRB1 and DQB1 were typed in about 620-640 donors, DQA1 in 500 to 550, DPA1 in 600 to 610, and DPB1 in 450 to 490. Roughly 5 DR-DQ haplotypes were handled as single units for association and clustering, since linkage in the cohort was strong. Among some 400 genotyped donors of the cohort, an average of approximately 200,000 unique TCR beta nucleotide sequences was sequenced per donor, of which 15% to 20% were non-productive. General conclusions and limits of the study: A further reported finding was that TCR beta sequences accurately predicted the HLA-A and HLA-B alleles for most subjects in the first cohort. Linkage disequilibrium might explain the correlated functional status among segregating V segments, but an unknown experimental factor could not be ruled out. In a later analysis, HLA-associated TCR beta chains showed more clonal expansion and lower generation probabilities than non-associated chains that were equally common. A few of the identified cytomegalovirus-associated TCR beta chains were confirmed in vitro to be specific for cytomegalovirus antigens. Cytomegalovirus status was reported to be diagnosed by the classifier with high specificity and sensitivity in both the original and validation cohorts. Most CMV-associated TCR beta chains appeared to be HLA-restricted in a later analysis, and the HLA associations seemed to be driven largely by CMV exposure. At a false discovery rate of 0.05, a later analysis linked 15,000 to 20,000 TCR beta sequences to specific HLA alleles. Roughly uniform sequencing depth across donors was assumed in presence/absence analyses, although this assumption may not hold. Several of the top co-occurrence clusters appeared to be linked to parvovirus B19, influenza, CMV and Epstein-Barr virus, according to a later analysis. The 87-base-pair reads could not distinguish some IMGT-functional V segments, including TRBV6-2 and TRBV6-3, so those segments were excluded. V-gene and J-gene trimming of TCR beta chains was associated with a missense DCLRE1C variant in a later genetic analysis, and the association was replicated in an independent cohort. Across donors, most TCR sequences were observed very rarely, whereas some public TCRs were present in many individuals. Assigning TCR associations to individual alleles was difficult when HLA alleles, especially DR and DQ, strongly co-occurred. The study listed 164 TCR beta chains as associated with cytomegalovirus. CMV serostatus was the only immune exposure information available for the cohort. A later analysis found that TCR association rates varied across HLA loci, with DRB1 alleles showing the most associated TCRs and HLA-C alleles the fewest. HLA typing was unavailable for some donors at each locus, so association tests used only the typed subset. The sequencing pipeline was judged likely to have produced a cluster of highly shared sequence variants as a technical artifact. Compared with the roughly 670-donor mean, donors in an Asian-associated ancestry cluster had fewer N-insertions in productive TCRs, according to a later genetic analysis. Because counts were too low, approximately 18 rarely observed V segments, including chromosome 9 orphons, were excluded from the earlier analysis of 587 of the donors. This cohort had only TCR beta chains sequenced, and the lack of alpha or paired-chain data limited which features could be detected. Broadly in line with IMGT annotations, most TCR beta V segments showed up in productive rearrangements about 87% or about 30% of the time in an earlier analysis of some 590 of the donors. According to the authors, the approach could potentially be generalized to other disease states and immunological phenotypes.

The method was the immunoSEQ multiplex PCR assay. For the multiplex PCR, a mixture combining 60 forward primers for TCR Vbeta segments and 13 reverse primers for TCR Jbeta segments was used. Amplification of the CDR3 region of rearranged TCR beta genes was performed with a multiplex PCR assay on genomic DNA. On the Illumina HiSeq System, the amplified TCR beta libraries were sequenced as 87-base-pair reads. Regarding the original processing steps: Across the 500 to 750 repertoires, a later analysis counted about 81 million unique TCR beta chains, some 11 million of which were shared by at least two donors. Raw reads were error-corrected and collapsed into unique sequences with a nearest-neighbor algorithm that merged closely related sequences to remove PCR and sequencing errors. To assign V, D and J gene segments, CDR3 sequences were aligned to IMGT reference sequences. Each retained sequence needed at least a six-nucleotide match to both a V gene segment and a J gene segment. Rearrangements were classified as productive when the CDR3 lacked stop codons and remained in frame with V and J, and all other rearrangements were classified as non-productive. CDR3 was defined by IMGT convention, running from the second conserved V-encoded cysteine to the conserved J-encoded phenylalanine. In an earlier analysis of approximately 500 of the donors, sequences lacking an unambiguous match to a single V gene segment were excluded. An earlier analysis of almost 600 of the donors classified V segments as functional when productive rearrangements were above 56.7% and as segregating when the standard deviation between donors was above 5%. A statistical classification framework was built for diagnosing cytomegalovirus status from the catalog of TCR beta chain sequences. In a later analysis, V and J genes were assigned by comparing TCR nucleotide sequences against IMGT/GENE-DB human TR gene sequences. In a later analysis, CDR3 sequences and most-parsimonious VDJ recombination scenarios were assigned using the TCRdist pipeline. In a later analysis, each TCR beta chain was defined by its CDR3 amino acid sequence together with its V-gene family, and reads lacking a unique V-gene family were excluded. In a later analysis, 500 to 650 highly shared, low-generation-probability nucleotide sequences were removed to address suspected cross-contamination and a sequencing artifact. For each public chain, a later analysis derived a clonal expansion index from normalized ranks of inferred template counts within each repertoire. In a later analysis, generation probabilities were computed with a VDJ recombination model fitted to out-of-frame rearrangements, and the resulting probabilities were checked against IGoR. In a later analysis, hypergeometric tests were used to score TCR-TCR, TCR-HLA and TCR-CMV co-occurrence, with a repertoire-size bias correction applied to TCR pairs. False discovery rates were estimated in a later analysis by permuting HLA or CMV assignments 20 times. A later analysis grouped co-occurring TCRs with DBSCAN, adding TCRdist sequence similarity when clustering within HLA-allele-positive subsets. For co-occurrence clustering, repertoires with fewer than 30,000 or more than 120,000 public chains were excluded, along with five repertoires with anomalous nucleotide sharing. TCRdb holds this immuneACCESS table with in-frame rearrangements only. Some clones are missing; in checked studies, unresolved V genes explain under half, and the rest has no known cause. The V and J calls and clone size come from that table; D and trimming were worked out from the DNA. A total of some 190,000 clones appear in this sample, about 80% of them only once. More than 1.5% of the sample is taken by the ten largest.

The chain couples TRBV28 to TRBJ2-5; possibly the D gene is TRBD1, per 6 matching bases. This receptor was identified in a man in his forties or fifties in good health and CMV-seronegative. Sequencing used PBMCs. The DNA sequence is TGTGCCAGCAGTTTCCTGGACAGCCAAGAGACCCAGTACTTC. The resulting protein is CASSFLDSQETQYF.